Each of the 6 T cell receptor beta chains below was sequenced from the same sample in a study of human thymus T cells. Libraries were prepared by immunoSEQ multiplex PCR; TCRdb keeps only in-frame clonotypes and omits some of them. The table has some 130,000 clones, about 94% seen once; the top ten hold roughly 0.024%. Corrective cardiac surgery supplied the resected thymus tissue. The specimen sequenced was thymus tissue. The receptors derive from a boy younger than two with a congenital heart defect but otherwise immunologically healthy.

The rearrangement links TRBV10-3 to TRBJ2-1; 16 nucleotides agree with TRBD2. V lost 2 bases to trimming and J lost 0 bases; unmatched junction nucleotides: 7. From germline, CDR1 is ENHRY and CDR2 SYGVKD. This CDR3 spans 20 amino acids. The CDR3: CAISERPGLAGGPSYNEQFF. The CDR3 DNA reads TGTGCCATCAGTGAGCGCCCGGGACTAGCGGGGGGGCCCTCCTACAATGAGCAGTTCTTC.

The chain carries TRBV4-1 and TRBJ2-7, with 12 positions matching TRBD2. The CDR3 has 19 amino acids. Losses at the gene ends were 4 bases for V and 0 bases for J; bases not matched to a gene: 13. Germline assignment: CDR1 MGHRA and CDR2 YSYEKL. The CDR3 coding sequence is TGCGCCAGCAGCCCTCAGTTACTAGCGGGGGGCCCCAGCTCCTACGAGCAGTACTTC. Amino acids: CASSPQLLAGGPSSYEQYF.

The V gene is TRBV21-1, the J gene TRBJ1-5; the table's D call, TRBD1, was not checked against the DNA. TRBV21-1 is a pseudogene segment. The CDR3 is made up of 16 amino acids. In DNA form, the CDR3 reads TGTGCCAGCAGCCCTAGAACAGGTTCTAGCAATCAGCCCCAGCATTTT. Protein sequence: CASSPRTGSSNQPQHF.

This chain uses TRBV30 with TRBJ1-3, with 8 bases identical to TRBD1. The CDR3 spans 14 residues. Germline lookup yields CDR1 GTSNPN and CDR2 SVGIG (reference sequence). The V and J ends lost 2 bases and 2 bases, in that order; junction bases with no gene match: 2. This CDR3 reads CAWSQGATGNTIYF. CDR3 nucleotides: TGTGCCTGGAGTCAGGGGGCTACTGGAAACACCATATATTTT.

The chain joins TRBV18 to TRBJ2-2, with D maybe TRBD2 (6 bases). Trimming shortened V by 1 base and J by 0 bases, and 15 bases separated the two germline ends. The CDR3 totals 18 residues. In germline, CDR1 is KGHSH, CDR2 LQKENI. The CDR3 loop is CASSPLSAGPSNTGELFF. In nucleotides, the CDR3 is TGTGCCAGCTCACCACTCAGCGCGGGGCCCTCGAACACCGGGGAGCTGTTTTTT.

The rearrangement links TRBV7-4 to TRBJ1-1; 7 bases map to TRBD1. This CDR3 is 11 amino acids long. Per the germline V gene, CDR1 is SGHVT and CDR2 is SQSDAQ. After removal of 5 bases from V and 9 bases from J, the junction contained 3 bases not matched to a gene. In DNA form, the CDR3 reads TGTGCCAGCAGCCCGGGACAGCAAGCTTTCTTT. It yields the protein CASSPGQQAFF.